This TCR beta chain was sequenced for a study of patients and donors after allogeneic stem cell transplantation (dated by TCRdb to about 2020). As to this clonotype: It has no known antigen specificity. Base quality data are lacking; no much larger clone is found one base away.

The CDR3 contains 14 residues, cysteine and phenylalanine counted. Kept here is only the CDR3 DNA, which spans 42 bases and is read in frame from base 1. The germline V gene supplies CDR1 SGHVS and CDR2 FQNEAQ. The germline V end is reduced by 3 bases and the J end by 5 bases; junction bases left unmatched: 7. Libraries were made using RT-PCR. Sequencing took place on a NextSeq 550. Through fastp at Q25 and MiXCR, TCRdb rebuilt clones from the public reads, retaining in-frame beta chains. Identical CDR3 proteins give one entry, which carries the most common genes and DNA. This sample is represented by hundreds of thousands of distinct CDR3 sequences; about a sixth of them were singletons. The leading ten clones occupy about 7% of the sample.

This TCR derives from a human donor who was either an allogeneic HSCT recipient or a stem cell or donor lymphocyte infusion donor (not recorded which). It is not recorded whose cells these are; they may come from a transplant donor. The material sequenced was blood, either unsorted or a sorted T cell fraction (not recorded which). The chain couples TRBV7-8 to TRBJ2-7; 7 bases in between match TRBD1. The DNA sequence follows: TGTGCCAGCAGCTTTATAGACAGGGCCCACGAGCAGTACTTC. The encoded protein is CASSFIDRAHEQYF.